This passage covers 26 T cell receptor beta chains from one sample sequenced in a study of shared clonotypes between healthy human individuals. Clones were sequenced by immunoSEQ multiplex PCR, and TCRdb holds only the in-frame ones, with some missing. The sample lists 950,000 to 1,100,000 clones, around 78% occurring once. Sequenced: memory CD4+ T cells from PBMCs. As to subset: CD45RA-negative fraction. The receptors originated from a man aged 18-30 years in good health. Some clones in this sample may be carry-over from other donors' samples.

CDR3 nucleotides: TGTGCCAGTAGTATAGGACAGGGGCCTAACGGGGAGCTGTTTTTT. As protein: CASSIGQGPNGELFF. The J gene is TRBJ2-2, the V gene TRBV19, with 8 bases aligning to TRBD1. V dropped 1 base and J dropped 7; count of bases not matched to a gene: 5. This CDR3 has 15 amino acids. CDR1 is LNHDA, CDR2 SQIVND, per germline (reference sequence).

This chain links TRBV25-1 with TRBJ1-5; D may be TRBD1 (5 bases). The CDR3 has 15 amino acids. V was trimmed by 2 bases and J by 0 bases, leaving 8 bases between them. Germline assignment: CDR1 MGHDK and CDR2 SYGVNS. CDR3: CASSEGGASNQPQHF. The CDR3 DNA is TGTGCCAGCAGTGAAGGGGGTGCTAGCAATCAGCCCCAGCATTTT.

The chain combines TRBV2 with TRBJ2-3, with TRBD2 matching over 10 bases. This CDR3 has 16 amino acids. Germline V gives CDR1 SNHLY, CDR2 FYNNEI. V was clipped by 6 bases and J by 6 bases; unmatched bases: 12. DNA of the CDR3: TGTGCCAGCAGAAGAAGTAGCGGGAGGACCCGGGATACGCAGTATTTT. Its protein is CASRRSSGRTRDTQYF.

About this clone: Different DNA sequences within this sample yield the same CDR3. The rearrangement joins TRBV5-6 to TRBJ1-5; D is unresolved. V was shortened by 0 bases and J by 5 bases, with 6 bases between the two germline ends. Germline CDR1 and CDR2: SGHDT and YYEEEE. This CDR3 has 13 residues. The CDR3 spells CASSLGRDQPQHF. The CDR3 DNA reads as TGTGCCAGCAGCTTGGGTCGTGATCAGCCCCAGCATTTT.

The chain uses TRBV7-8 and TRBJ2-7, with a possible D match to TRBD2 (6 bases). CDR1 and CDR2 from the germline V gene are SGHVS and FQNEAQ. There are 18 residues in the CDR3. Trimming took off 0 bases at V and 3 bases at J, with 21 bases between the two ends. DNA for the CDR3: TGTGCCAGCAGCTTAGCGCGTGTAGGGCGGGGTTTCAACTACGAGCAGTACTTC. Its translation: CASSLARVGRGFNYEQYF.

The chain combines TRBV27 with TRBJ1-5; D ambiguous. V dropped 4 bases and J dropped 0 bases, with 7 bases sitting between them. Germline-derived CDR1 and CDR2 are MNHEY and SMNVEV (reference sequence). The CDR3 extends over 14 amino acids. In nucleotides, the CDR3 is TGTGCCAGCAGTTCCCCCTCTAGCAATCAGCCCCAGCATTTT. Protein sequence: CASSSPSSNQPQHF.

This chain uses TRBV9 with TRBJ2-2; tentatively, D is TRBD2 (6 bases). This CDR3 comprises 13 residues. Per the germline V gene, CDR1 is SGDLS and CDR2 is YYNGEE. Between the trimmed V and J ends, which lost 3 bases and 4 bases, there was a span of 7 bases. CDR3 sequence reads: CASSAGGTGELFF. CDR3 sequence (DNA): TGTGCCAGCAGCGCCGGGGGCACCGGGGAGCTGTTTTTT. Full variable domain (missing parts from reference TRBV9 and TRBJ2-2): DSGVTQTPKHLITATGQRVTLRCSPRSGDLSVYWYQQSLDQGLQFLIQYYNGEERAKGNILERFSAQQFPDLHSELNLSSLELGDSALYFCASSAGGTGELFFGEGSRLTVL.

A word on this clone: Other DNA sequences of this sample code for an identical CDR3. CDR3 nucleotide sequence: TGCAGTGCTAGTGAAGAGACCCAGTACTTC. Protein sequence: CSASEETQYF. This chain links TRBV20-1 with TRBJ2-5; D remains ambiguous. The CDR3 totals 10 residues. CDR1 and CDR2 (germline): DFQATT, SNEGSKA (reference sequence). V was shortened by 3 bases and J by 3 bases, with 2 bases between the two germline ends.

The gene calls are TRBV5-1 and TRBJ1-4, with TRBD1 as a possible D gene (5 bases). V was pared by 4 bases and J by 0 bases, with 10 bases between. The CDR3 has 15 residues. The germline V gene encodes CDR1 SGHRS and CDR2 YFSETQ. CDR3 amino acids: CASSGGDATNEKLFF. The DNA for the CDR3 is TGCGCCAGCAGCGGCGGGGACGCAACTAATGAAAAACTGTTTTTT.

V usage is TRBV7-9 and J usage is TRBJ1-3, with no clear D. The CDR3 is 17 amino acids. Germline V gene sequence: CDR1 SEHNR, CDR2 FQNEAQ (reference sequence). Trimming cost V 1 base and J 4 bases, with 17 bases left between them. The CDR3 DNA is TGTGCCAGCAGCTTAGGCCGGTCACCCAGAAGGGGAAACACCATATATTTT. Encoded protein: CASSLGRSPRRGNTIYF.

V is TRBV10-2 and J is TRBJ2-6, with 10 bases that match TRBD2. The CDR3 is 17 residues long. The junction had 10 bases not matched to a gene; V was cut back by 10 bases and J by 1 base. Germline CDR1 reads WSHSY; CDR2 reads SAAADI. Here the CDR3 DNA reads TGCGCCACCTATCTAGCGGGAGTAGCTTCTGGGGCCAACGTCCTGACTTTC. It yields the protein CATYLAGVASGANVLTF.

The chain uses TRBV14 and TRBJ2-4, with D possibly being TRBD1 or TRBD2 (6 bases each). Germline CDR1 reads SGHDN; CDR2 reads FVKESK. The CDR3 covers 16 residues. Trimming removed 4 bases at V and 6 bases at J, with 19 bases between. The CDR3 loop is CASSRRLGGLGNIQYF. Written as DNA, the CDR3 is TGTGCCAGCAGCCGGCGCTTGGGGGGCCTCGGAAACATTCAGTACTTC.

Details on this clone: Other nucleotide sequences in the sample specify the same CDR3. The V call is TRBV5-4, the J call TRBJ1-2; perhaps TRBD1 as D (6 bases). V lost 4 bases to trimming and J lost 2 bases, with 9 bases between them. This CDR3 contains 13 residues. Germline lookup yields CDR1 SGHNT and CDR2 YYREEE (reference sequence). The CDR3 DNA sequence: TGTGCCAGCAGCGCAACAGGGAACTATGGCTACACCTTC. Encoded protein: CASSATGNYGYTF.

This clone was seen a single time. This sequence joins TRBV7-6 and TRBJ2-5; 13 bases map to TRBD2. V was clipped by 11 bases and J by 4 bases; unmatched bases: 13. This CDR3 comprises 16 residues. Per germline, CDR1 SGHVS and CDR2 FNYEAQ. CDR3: CASRGLAGVSGETQYF. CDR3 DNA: TGTGCCTCCCGAGGACTAGCGGGAGTGTCGGGAGAGACCCAGTACTTC. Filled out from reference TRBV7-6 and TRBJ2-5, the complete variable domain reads GAGVSQSPRYKVTKRGQDVALRCDPISGHVSLYWYRQALGQGPEFLTYFNYEAQQDKSGLPNDRFSAERPEGSISTLTIQRTEQRDSAMYRCASRGLAGVSGETQYFGPGTRLLVL.

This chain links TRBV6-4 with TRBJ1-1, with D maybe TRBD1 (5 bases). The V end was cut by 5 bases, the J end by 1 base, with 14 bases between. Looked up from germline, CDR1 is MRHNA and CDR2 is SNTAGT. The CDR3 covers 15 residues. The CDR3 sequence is CASSTSGDRNTEAFF. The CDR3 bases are TGTGCCAGCAGTACGTCAGGCGACAGGAACACTGAAGCTTTCTTT.

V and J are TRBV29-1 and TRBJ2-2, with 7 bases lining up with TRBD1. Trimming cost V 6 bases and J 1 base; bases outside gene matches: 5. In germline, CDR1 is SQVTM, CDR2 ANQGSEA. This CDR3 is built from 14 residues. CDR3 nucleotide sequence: TGCAGCGTAGGACAGGATTTGAACACCGGGGAGCTGTTTTTT. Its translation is CSVGQDLNTGELFF.

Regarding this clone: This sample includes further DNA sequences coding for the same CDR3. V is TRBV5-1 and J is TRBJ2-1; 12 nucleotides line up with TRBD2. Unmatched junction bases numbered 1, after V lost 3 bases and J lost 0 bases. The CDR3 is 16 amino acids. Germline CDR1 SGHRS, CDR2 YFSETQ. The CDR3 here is CASSWGLAGSYNEQFF. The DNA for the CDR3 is TGCGCCAGCAGCTGGGGACTAGCGGGCTCCTACAATGAGCAGTTCTTC.

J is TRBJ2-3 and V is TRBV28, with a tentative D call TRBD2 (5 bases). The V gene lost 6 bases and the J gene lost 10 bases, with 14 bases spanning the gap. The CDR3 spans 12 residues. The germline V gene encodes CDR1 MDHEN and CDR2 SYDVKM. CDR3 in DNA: TGTGCCAGCAGATCCGCGGGTGAGGCGCAGTATTTT. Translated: CASRSAGEAQYF.

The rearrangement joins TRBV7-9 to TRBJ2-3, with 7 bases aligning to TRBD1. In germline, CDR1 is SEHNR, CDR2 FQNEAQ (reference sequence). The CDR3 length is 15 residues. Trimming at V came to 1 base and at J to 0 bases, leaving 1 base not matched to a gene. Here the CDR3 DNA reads TGTGCCAGCAGCTTAGACAGGGGTAGCACAGATACGCAGTATTTT. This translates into CASSLDRGSTDTQYF.

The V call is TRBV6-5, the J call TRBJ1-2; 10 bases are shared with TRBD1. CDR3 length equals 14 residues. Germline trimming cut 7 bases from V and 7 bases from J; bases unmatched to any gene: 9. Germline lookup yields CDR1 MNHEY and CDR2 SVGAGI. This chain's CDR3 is CASTEGDRGRGYTF. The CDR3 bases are TGTGCCAGCACCGAGGGGGACAGGGGCCGTGGCTACACCTTC.

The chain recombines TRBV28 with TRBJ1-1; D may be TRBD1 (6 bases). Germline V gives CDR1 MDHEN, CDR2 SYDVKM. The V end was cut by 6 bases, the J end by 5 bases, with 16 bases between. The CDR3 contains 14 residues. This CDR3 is CASSQGGALTEAFF. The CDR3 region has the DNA TGTGCCAGCAGCCAAGGGGGGGCGCTGACTGAAGCTTTCTTT.

The CDR3 spells CASSVALQGFHEQYF. CDR3 DNA: TGTGCCAGCAGCGTAGCCCTCCAAGGGTTCCACGAGCAGTACTTC. The chain combines TRBV9 with TRBJ2-7; D is unresolved. The CDR3 runs to 15 residues. The V gene's germline CDR1 is SGDLS and CDR2 YYNGEE. Trimming pared 0 bases from V and 5 bases from J, leaving 15 bases between. Full variable domain (missing parts from reference TRBV9 and TRBJ2-7): DSGVTQTPKHLITATGQRVTLRCSPRSGDLSVYWYQQSLDQGLQFLIQYYNGEERAKGNILERFSAQQFPDLHSELNLSSLELGDSALYFCASSVALQGFHEQYFGPGTRLTVT.

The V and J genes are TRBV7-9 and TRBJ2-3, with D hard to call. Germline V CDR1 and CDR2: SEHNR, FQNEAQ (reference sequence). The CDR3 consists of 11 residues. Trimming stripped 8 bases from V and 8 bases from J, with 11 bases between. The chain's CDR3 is CASQSETTQYF. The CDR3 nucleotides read TGTGCCAGCCAAAGCGAGACTACGCAGTATTTT.

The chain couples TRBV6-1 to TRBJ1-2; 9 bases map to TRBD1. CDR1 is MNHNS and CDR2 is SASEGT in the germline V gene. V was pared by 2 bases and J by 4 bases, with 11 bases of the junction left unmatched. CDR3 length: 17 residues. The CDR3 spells CASSEIPGQGSSYGYTF. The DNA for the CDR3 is TGTGCCAGCAGTGAAATTCCCGGACAGGGGTCGTCCTATGGCTACACCTTC.

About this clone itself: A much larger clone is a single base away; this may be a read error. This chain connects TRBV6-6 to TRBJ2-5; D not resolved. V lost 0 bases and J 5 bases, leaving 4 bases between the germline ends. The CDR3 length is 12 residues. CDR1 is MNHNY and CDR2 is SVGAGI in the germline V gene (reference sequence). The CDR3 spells CASSYSKETQYF. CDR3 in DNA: TGTGCCAGCAGTTACTCGAAGGAGACCCAGTACTTC.

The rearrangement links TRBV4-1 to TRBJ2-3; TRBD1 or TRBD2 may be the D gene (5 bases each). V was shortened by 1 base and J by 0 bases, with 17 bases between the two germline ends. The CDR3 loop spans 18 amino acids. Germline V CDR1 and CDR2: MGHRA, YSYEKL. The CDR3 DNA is TGCGCCAGCAGCCAAGGGGGCGGGCGTGGAGAAAGCACAGATACGCAGTATTTT. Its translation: CASSQGGGRGESTDTQYF.